This TCR beta chain was profiled in a study of patients and donors after allogeneic stem cell transplantation. From the RT-PCR reads, TCRdb called clonotypes with MiXCR, one entry per CDR3 protein. The table has roughly 960,000 distinct CDR3 sequences, 18% seen once; the top ten hold 5.5% to 6.5%. The CDR3 length is 15 residues. Trimming at V came to 5 bases and at J to 6 bases, leaving 11 bases not matched to a gene. The germline gives CDR1 LNHDA, CDR2 SQIVND (reference sequence). This clonotype has more than one count but fewer than ten. The chain combines TRBV19 with TRBJ2-7; TRBD2 aligns across 9 bases. This TCR came from a human donor who was either an allogeneic HSCT recipient or a stem cell or donor lymphocyte infusion donor (not recorded which). It is not recorded whose cells these are; they may come from a transplant donor. The specimen sequenced was blood, either unsorted or a sorted T cell fraction (not recorded which). DNA for the CDR3: TGTGCCAGTAGTGGAACCGGGACTAGCAGCTCCGAGCAGTACTTC. It codes for CASSGTGTSSSEQYF. The full variable domain, completed using reference TRBV19 and TRBJ2-7, is DGGITQSPKYLFRKEGQNVTLSCEQNLNHDAMYWYRQDPGQGLRLIYYSQIVNDFQKGDIAEGYSVSREKKESFPLTVTSAQKNPTAFYLCASSGTGTSSSEQYFGPGTRLTVT.